Detailed here is one T cell receptor beta chain. What this receptor recognizes is not known. Within one base of it there is no much larger clone, and no base qualities were kept. This sample was included in a study of CD8+ T cells in alopecia areata (dated by TCRdb to 2016 to 2018). Broadly, across the study: The treated patients took part in an open-label pilot trial in which moderate-to-severe alopecia areata was treated with oral tofacitinib at 5 to 10 mg twice daily. Tofacitinib was administered for 6 to 18 months, and 6 months of follow-up off drug were then conducted to assess delayed response and recurrence. For the treated patients, the SALT score, which quantifies what percentage of scalp surface area is affected, served as the measure of disease severity. The study used high-throughput TCRbeta sequencing to examine T cell clonal expansion in alopecia areata, in both the C3H/HeJ mouse model and human patients. On the human side, TCRbeta sequencing was run on scalp tissue and on sorted CD4+ and CD8+ peripheral blood T cells from healthy controls and from alopecia areata patients with either patchy or totalis/universalis disease. Patients on tofacitinib were biopsied at baseline and after 4 and 24 weeks of treatment, and several of the patients also had a later scalp biopsy. Scalp clonality was compared among normal scalp (n=4), patchy alopecia areata scalp (n=8), and alopecia totalis/universalis scalp (n=8). RNA was obtained with the PAXgene miRNA kit for fixed scalp, the miRNeasy kit for PBMCs, and the RNeasy kit for mouse skin. Amplification of TCRbeta CDR3 regions was done by immunoSEQ multiplex PCR using 35 Vbeta forward primers and 13 Jbeta reverse primers. The full study reports these points: Shared TCR sequences between patients were less evident than in mice, which may be partly attributable to HLA diversity in the patient population. Compared with normal scalp, lesional scalp had higher clonality and more expanded CD8+ clones, particularly in alopecia totalis/universalis, a pattern that suggests antigenic drive. Because the treated cohort was small and had only one nonresponder, larger studies are needed to examine links between baseline CD8+ expansion and response. Many expanded lesional clones persisted in scalp and blood during tofacitinib treatment, which may partly explain relapse after stopping treatment. With tofacitinib, both scalp clonality and the number of expanded CD8+ clones among the top 100 scalp clones went down significantly. Scalp TCR repertoire analysis is complicated because resident alphabeta T cells in normal human skin are also sequenced, whereas mouse skin is dominated by gammadelta T cells.

This specimen's time point label, per the study, means: 20 to 30 weeks on oral tofacitinib. Sample treatment or condition, as interpreted from the label and publication: oral pan-JAK inhibitor, 5-10 mg twice daily. Lesional scalp punch biopsies and peripheral blood were obtained from alopecia areata patients. PBMCs were separated by density centrifugation and stained for CD3, CD4 and CD8, after which CD4+ and CD8+ T cells were sorted on a FACSAria. Trimming costs V 6 bases and J 9 bases, and their ends lie 12 bases apart. From a lookup of the germline V gene, CDR1 and CDR2 are SNHLY and FYNNEI. The CDR3 holds 12 amino acids from the cysteine to the phenylalanine. Of all the DNA, just the CDR3 is kept, 36 bases in frame from base 1. The library relied on the immunoSEQ multiplex PCR assay. RNA was extracted from all samples and reverse transcribed into cDNA as template for TCR sequencing. SuperScript III was used for first-strand cDNA synthesis, primed with a 2:1 mix of oligo-dT and random hexamers. Amplification bias was assessed with a synthetic immune receptor repertoire, and residual bias was removed computationally. Turning to the authors' computational methods: Raw reads were preprocessed for error removal, and CDR3 was defined according to IMGT conventions as running from the conserved cysteine to phenylalanine. Clonality was computed by normalizing Shannon entropy by log2 of the number of productive unique TCRs and subtracting the result from 1. Whether each scalp clone was CD4 or CD8 was inferred by checking scalp TCRbeta sequences against the CD4 and CD8 repertoires from sorted blood. Sourced from immuneACCESS, this table was stored by TCRdb with only in-frame sequences that have V and J called. A share of the clones is absent; for the studies checked, an unresolved V gene accounts for under half, and the remainder has no known explanation. The V and J calls and the clone size are those of that table, but D and trimming were determined from the DNA. Recorded for this sample are 100,000 to 140,000 clones; 80% to 85% of them occurred a single time. The ten largest clones add up to around a quarter of the sample.

This sample comprised CD8+ T cells sorted from blood, obtained at week 24, from a patient treated with tofacitinib. This TCR came from a human donor with alopecia areata. The rearrangement joined TRBV2 to TRBJ2-1; the D segment could be TRBD2, given 6 matching bases. Read as DNA, the sequence is TGTGCCAGCAGGGGACTTGGGAGTGAGCAGTTCTTC. Translated, this is CASRGLGSEQFF.